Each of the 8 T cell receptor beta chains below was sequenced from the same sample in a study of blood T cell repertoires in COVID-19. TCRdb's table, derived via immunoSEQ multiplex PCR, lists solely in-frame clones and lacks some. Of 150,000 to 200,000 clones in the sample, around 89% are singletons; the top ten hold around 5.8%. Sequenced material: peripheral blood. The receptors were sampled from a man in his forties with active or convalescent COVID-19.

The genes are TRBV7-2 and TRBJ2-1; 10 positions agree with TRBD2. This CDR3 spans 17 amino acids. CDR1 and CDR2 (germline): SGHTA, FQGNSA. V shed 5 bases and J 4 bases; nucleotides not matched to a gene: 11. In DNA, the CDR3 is TGTGCCAGCAGCACCCTGATGGGTAGCGGGAGGTACAATGAGCAGTTCTTC. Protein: CASSTLMGSGRYNEQFF.

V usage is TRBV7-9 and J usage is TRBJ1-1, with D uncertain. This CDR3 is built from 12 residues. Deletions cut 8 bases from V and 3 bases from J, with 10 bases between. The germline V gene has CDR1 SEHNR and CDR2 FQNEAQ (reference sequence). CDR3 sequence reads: CASRSSHTEAFF. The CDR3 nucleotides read TGTGCCAGCCGTAGCTCGCACACTGAAGCTTTCTTT.

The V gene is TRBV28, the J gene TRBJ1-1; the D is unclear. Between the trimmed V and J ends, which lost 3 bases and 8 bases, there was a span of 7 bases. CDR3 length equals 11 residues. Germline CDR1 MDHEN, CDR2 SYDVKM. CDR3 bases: TGTGCCAGCAGTTTTAACAGAGAAGCTTTCTTT. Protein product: CASSFNREAFF.

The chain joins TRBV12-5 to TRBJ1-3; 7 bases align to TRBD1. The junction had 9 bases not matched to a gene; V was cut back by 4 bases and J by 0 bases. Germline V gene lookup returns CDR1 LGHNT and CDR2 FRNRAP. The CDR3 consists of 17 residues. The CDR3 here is CASGSYRGPSSGNTIYF. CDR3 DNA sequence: TGTGCTAGTGGTTCCTACAGGGGCCCAAGCTCTGGAAACACCATATATTTT.

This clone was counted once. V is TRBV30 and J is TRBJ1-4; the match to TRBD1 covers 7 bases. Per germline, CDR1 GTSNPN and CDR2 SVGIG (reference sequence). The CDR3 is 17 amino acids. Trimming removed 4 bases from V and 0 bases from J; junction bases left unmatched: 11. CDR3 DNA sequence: TGTGCCTGGAAGAGACAGGGAGCCTCAACAACTAATGAAAAACTGTTTTTT. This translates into CAWKRQGASTTNEKLFF.

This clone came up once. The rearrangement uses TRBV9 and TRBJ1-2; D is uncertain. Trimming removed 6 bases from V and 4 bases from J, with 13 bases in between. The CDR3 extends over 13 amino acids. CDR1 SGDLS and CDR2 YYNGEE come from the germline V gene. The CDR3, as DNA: TGTGCCAGCAACAGCCAAAGTAGCTATGGCTACACCTTC. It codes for CASNSQSSYGYTF.

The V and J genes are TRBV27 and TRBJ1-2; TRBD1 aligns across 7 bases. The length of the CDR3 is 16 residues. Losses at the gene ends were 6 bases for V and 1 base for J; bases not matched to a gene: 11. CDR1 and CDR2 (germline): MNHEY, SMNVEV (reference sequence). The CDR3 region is CASSQLGTVINYGYTF. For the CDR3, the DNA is TGTGCCAGCAGCCAGCTCGGGACAGTGATTAACTATGGCTACACCTTC.

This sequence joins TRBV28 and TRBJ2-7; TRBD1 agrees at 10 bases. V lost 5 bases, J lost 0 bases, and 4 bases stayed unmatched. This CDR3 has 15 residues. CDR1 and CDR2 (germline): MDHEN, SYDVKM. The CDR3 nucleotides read TGTGCCAGCAGTCTGGGACAGGGGCTCTCCTACGAGCAGTACTTC. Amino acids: CASSLGQGLSYEQYF.